There are many counts of the clone carrying this TCR beta chain. The target antigen is unknown. V shed 4 bases and J 4 bases; nucleotides not matched to a gene: 7. The CDR3 runs to 15 residues. Germline assignment: CDR1 SGHRS and CDR2 YFSETQ. The assay was immunoSEQ multiplex PCR, and TCRdb's table has in-frame clones only and misses some. This sample comprises roughly 15,000 clones, none seen once only. This specimen belongs to a study of T cells after posttransplantation cyclophosphamide. Cyclophosphamide on days +3 and +4 followed busulfan-fludarabine conditioning and a marrow graft. Study-wide findings and caveats: Blood and skin or GI T cell repertoires showed limited TRB overlap. Recipient CMV seropositivity and CMV reactivation strongly tracked TRB clonality. Later post-transplant blood repertoires were often dominated by donor CD8+ memory clones.

The sequence was collected from a female patient in her forties who received an allogeneic stem cell transplant from a related donor, was CMV-positive, and had no GVHD. The graft donor may account for some of the T cells. The chain joins TRBV5-1 to TRBJ2-5, with 10 bases identical to TRBD2. The input for sequencing was PBMCs, taken approximately 1,100 days after allogeneic stem cell transplant with posttransplant cyclophosphamide. The CDR3 DNA reads as TGCGCCAGCAGCGGGACTAGCGAATTACTAGAGACCCAGTACTTC. Translating gives CASSGTSELLETQYF.